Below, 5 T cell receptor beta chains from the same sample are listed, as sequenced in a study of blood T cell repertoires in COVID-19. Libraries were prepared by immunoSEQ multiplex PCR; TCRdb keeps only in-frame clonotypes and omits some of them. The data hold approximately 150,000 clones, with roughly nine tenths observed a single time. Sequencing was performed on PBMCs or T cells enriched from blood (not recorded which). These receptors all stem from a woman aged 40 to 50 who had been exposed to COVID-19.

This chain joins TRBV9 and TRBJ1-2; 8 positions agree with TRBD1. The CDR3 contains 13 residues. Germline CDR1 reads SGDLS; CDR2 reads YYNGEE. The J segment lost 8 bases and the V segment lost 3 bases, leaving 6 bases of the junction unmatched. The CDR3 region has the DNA TGTGCCAGCAGCGACCGGACAGGGCTGGGCTACACCTTC. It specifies CASSDRTGLGYTF.

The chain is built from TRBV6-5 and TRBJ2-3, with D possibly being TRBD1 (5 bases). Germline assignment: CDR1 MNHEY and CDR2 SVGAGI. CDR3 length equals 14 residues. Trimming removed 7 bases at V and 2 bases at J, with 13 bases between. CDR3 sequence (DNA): TGTGCCAGCAAGGGCAGGGCGGCCACAGATACGCAGTATTTT. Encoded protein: CASKGRAATDTQYF.

The CDR3 DNA reads TGTGCCAGCAGTTACTTGACAAACCTGAACACTGAAGCTTTCTTT. Amino acid sequence: CASSYLTNLNTEAFF. The chain has TRBV6-5 and TRBJ1-1; no clear D. The CDR3 loop spans 15 amino acids. Germline V CDR1 and CDR2: MNHEY, SVGAGI. V gave up 1 base and J gave up 0 bases, with 9 bases separating them.

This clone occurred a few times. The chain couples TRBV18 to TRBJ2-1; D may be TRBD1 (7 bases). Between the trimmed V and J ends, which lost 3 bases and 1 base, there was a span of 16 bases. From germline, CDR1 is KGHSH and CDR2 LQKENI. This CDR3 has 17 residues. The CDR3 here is CASSPSAAGQSYNEQFF. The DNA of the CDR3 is TGTGCCAGCTCACCTTCCGCCGCGGGACAGTCCTACAATGAGCAGTTCTTC.

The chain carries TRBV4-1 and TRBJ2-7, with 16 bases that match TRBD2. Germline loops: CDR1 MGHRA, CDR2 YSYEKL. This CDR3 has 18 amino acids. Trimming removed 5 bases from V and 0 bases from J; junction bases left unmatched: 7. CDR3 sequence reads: CASSKGLAGGRLSYEQYF. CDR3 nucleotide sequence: TGCGCCAGCAGCAAGGGACTAGCGGGAGGGCGGCTCTCCTACGAGCAGTACTTC.